One TCR beta chain is described in this entry. What it recognizes is unknown. This record comes from a study of PD-1 blockade in mismatch repair-deficient tumors. V was pared by 2 bases and J by 2 bases, with 10 bases between. This CDR3 has 14 amino acids. Per germline, CDR1 SGHTA and CDR2 FQGNSA. Findings and limits, study-wide: Rapid post-treatment expansion, then contraction, generally preceding radiologic response, marked tumor-resident clones.

Clones were read by immunoSEQ multiplex PCR, and TCRdb kept only the in-frame ones, dropping some. This sample has tens of thousands of clones; 70% to 80% occur once, and the top ten carry 22%. The source was peripheral blood, collected 4 weeks after starting pembrolizumab. This receptor was taken from an adult with mismatch repair-deficient cancer. The chain uses TRBV7-2 and TRBJ2-7; possible D gene TRBD2, 6 bases. The CDR3 here is CASSLWDSTYEQYF. Written as DNA, the CDR3 is TGTGCCAGCAGCTTATGGGACTCAACCTACGAGCAGTACTTC.